This TCR beta chain was profiled in a study of blood T cell repertoires in COVID-19. Turning to the study itself: Acute and convalescent COVID-19 samples came from the United States, Italy and Spain. The analysed material was cDNA or gDNA that came from T cells, B-cell-depleted T cells, or PBMCs.

The CDR3 is 12 residues long. Trimming removed 3 bases at V and 5 bases at J, with 5 bases between. Original processing methods: Amplification with reference gene primers provided the estimates of nucleated cell counts. Profiling relied on immunoSEQ multiplex PCR, and the TCRdb table lists in-frame clones only, not all of them. The V and J calls and clone size were taken over from that table, and D and trimming were inferred from the DNA. The sample carries roughly 260,000 clones, more than 80% recorded once. In the case of this clone: Other nucleotide sequences from this sample produce the same CDR3.

The V gene is TRBV12-3 or TRBV12-4, the J gene TRBJ1-5; D gene uncertain. Input material: peripheral blood. This clonotype originated in a woman aged 40 to 50 with acute or convalescent COVID-19. The CDR3 sequence is CASSFGDQPQHF. CDR3 coding DNA: TGTGCCAGCAGTTTCGGAGATCAGCCCCAGCATTTT.